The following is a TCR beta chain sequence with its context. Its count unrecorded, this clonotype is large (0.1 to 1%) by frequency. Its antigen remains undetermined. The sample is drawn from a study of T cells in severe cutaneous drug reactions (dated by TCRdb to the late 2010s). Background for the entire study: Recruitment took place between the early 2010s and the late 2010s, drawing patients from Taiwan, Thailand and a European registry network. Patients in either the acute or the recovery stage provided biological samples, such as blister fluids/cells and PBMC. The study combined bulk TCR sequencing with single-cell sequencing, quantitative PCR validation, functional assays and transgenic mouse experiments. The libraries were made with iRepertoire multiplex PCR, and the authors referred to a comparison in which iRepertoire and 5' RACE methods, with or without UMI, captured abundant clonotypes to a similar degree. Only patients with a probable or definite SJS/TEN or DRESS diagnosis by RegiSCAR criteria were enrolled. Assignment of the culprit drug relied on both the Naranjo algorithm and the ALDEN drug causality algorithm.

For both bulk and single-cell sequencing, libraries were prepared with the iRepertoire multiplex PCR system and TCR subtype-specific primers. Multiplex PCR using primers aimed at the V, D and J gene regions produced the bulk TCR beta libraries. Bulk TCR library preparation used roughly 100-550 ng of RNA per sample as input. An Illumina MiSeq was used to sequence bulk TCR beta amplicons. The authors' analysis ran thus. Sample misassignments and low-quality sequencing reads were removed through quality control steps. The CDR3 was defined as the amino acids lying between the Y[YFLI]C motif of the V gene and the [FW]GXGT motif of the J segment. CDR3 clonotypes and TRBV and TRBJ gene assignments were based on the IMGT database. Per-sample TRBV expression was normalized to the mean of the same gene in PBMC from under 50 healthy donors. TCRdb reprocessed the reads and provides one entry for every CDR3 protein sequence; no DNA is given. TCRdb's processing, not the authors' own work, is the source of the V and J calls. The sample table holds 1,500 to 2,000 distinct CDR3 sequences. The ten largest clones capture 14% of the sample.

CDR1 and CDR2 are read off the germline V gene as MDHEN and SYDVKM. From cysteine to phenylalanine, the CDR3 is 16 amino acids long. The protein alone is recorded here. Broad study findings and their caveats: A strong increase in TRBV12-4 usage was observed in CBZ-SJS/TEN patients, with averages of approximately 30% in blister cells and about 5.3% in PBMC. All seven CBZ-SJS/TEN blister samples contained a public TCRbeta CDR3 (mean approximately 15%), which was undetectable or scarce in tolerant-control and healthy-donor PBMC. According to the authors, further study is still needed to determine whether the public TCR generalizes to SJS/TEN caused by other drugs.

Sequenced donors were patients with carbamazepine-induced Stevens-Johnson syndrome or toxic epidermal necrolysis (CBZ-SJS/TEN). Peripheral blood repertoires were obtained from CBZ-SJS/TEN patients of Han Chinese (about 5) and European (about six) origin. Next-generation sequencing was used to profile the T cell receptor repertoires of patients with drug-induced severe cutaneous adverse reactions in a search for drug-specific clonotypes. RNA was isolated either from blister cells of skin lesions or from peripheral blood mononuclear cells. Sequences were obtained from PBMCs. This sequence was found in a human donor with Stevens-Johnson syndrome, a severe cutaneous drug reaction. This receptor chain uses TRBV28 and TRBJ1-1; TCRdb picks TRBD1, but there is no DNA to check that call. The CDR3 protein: CASSLPLTARNTEAFF.